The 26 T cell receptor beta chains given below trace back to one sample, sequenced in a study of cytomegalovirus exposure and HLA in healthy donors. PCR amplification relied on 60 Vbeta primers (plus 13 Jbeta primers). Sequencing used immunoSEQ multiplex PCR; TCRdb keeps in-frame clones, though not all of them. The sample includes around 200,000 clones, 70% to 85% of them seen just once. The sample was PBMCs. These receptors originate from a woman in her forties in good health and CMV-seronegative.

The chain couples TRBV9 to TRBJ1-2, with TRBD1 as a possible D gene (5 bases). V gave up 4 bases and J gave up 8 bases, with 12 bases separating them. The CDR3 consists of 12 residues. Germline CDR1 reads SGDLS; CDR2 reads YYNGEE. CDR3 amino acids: CASSRGLGGYTF. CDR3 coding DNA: TGTGCCAGCAGCCGGGGACTGGGGGGCTACACCTTC.

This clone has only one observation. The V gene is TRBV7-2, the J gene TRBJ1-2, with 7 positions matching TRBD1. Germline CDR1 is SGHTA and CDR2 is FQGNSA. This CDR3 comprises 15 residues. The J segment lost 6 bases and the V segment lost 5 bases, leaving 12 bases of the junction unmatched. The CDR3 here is CASSAGDRDPNGYTF. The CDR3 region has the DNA TGTGCCAGCAGCGCGGGCGACAGGGACCCGAATGGCTACACCTTC.

CDR3 bases: TGCGCCAGCAGCTTGAAGGCGGGGGGAACCGAGCAGTACTTC. Protein: CASSLKAGGTEQYF. The rearrangement joins TRBV5-1 to TRBJ2-7, with TRBD2 matching 8 bases. Germline CDR1 SGHRS, CDR2 YFSETQ. With V trimmed by 1 base and J by 6 bases, 6 bases remained unmatched. The CDR3 runs 14 residues.

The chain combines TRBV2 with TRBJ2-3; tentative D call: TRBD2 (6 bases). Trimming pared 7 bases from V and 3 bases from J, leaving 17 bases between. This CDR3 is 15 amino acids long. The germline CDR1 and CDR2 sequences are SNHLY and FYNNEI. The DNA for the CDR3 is TGTGCCAGCAATGGTGGGGGACTTAGAACAGATACGCAGTATTTT. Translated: CASNGGGLRTDTQYF.

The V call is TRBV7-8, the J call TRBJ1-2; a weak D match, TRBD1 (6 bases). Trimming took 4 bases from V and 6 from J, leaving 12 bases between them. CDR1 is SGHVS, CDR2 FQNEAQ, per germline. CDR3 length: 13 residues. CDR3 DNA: TGTGCCAGCAGCTCCGGACAGTTTAATGGCTACACCTTC. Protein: CASSSGQFNGYTF.

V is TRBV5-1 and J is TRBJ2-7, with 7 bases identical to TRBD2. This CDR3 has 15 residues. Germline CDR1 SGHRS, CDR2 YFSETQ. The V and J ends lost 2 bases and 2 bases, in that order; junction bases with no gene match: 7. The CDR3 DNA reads TGCGCCAGCAGCTTCTTGGCTAGCGGTCCCTACGAGCAGTACTTC. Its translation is CASSFLASGPYEQYF.

The CDR3: CAWTAGQKNIQYF. CDR3 coding DNA: TGTGCCTGGACTGCGGGACAGAAAAACATTCAGTACTTC. The chain uses TRBV30 and TRBJ2-4; D may be TRBD1 (7 bases). Germline values: CDR1 GTSNPN, CDR2 SVGIG (reference sequence). V was clipped by 4 bases and J by 4 bases, with 11 bases between them. CDR3 length equals 13 residues.

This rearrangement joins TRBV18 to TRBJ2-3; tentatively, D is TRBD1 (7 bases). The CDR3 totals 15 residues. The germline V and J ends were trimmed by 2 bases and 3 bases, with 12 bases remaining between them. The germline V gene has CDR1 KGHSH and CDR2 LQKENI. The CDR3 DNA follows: TGTGCCAGCTCACCAAACAGGGGAGGTACAGATACGCAGTATTTT. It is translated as CASSPNRGGTDTQYF.

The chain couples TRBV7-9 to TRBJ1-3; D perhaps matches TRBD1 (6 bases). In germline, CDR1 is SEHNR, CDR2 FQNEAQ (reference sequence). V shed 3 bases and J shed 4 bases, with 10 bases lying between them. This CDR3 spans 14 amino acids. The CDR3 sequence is CASSLAGAGNTIYF. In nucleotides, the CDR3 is TGTGCCAGCAGCTTGGCGGGGGCGGGAAACACCATATATTTT.

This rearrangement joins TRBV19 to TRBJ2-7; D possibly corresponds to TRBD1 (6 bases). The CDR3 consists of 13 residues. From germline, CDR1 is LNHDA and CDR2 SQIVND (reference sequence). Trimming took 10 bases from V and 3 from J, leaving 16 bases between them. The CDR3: CATQGQGGYEQYF. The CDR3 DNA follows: TGTGCCACCCAGGGGCAGGGTGGCTACGAGCAGTACTTC.

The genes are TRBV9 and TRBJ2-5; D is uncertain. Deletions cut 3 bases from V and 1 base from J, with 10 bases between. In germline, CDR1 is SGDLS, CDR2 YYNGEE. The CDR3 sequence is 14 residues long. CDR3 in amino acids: CASSARDTQETQYF. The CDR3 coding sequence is TGTGCCAGCAGCGCCCGCGATACCCAAGAGACCCAGTACTTC. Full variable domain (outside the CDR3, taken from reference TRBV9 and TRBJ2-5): DSGVTQTPKHLITATGQRVTLRCSPRSGDLSVYWYQQSLDQGLQFLIQYYNGEERAKGNILERFSAQQFPDLHSELNLSSLELGDSALYFCASSARDTQETQYFGPGTRLLVL.

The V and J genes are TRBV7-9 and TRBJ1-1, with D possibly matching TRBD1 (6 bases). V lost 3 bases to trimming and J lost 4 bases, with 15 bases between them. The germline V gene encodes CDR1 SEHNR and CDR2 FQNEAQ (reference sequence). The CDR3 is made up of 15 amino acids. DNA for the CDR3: TGTGCCAGCAGCTTGGGTACCGGGGGGGCCACTGAAGCTTTCTTT. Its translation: CASSLGTGGATEAFF.

CDR3 residues: CASSSTPHGERDEQFF. The CDR3 region has the DNA TGTGCCAGCAGCTCGACCCCGCACGGGGAGCGTGATGAGCAGTTCTTC. The chain joins TRBV11-2 to TRBJ2-1; D perhaps matches TRBD2 (5 bases). The CDR3 length is 16 residues. Germline CDR1 is SGHAT and CDR2 is FQNNGV. Trimming stripped 4 bases from V and 8 bases from J, with 21 bases between. The variable domain in full, with the rest retrieved from reference TRBV11-2 and TRBJ2-1, is EAGVAQSPRYKIIEKRQSVAFWCNPISGHATLYWYQQILGQGPKLLIQFQNNGVVDDSQLPKDRFSAERLKGVDSTLKIQPAKLEDSAVYLCASSSTPHGERDEQFFGPGTRLTVL.

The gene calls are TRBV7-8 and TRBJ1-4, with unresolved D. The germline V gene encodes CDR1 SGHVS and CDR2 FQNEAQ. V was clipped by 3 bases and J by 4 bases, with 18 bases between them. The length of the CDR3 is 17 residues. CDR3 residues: CASSFLIIGVGNEKLFF. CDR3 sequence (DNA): TGTGCCAGCAGCTTCTTGATCATCGGAGTTGGTAATGAAAAACTGTTTTTT.

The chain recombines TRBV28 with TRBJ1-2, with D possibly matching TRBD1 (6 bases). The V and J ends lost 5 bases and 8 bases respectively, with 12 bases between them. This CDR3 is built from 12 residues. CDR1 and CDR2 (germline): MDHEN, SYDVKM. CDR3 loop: CASSTTGFGYTF. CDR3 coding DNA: TGTGCCAGCAGTACTACAGGGTTCGGCTACACCTTC.

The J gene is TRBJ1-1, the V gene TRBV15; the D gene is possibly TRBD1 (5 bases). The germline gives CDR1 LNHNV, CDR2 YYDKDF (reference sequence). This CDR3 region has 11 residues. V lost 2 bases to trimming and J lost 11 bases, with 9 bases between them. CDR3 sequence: CATSRTGDAFF. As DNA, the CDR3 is TGTGCCACCAGCAGAACAGGTGACGCTTTCTTT.

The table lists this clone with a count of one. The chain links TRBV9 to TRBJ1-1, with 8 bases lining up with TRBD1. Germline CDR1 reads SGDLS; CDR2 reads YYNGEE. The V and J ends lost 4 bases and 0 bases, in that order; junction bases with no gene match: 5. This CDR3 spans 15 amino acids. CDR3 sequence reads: CASSLRDRMNTEAFF. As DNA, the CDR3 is TGTGCCAGCAGCCTCCGGGACAGGATGAACACTGAAGCTTTCTTT. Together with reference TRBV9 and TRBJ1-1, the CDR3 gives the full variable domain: DSGVTQTPKHLITATGQRVTLRCSPRSGDLSVYWYQQSLDQGLQFLIQYYNGEERAKGNILERFSAQQFPDLHSELNLSSLELGDSALYFCASSLRDRMNTEAFFGQGTRLTVV.

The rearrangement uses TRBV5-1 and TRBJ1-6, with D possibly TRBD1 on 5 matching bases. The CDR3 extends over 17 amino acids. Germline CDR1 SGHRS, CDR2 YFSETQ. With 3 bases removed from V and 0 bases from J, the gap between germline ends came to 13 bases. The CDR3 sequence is CASSSRQQSSYNSPLHF. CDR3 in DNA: TGCGCCAGCAGCTCTAGACAGCAGAGCTCCTATAATTCACCCCTCCACTTT.

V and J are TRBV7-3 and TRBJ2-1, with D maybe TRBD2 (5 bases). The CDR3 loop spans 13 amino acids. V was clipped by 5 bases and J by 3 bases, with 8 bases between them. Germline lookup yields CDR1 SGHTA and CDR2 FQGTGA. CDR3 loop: CASSDGGYNEQFF. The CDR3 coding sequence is TGTGCCAGCAGCGACGGAGGCTACAATGAGCAGTTCTTC. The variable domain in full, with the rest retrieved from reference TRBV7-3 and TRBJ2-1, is GAGVSQTPSNKVTEKGKYVELRCDPISGHTALYWYRQSLGQGPEFLIYFQGTGAADDSGLPNDRFFAVRPEGSVSTLKIQRTERGDSAVYLCASSDGGYNEQFFGPGTRLTVL.

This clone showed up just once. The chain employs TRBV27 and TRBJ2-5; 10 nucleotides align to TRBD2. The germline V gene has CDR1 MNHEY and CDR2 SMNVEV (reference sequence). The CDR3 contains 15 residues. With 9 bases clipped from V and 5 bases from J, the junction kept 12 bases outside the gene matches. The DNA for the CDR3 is TGTGCCAGTAGAACAGCGGGGGGGCCCCAGGAGACCCAGTACTTC. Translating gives CASRTAGGPQETQYF.

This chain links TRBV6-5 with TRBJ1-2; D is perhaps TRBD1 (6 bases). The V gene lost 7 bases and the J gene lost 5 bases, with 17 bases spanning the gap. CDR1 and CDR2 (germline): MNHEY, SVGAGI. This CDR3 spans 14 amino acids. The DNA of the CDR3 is TGTGCCAGCACCACCCTACAGGGTCCTTATGGCTACACCTTC. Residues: CASTTLQGPYGYTF.

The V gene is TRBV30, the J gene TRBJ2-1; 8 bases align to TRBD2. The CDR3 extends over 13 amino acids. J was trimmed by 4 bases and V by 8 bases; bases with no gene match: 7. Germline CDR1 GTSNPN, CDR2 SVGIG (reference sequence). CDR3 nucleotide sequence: TGTGCCCAAGCTGCGGGGGGTTACAATGAGCAGTTCTTC. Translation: CAQAAGGYNEQFF.

The CDR3 sequence is CTSSQDPDRVDGYTF. The CDR3 bases are TGCACCAGCAGCCAAGACCCTGACAGGGTGGATGGCTACACCTTC. The V gene is TRBV1, the J gene TRBJ1-2; TRBD1, the table's D call, was not compared with the DNA. TRBV1 is termed a pseudogene. The CDR3 has 15 residues.

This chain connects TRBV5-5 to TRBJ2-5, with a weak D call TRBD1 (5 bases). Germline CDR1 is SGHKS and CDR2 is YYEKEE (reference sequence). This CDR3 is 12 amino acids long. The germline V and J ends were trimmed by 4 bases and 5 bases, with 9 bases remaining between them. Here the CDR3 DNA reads TGTGCCAGCAGCCGCAGGGTTGAGACCCAGTACTTC. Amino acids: CASSRRVETQYF.

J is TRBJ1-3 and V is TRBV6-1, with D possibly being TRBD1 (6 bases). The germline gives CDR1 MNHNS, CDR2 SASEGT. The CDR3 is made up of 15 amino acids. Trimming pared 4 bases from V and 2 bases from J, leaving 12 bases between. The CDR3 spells CASSVGGPPGNTIYF. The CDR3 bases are TGTGCCAGCAGTGTCGGGGGGCCACCTGGAAACACCATATATTTT.

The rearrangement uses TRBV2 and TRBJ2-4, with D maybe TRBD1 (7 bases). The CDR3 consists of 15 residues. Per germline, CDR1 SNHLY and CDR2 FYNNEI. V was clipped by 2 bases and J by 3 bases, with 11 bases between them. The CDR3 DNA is TGTGCCAGCAGTGAATGGGGGGACAGCAAAAACATTCAGTACTTC. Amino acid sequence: CASSEWGDSKNIQYF.